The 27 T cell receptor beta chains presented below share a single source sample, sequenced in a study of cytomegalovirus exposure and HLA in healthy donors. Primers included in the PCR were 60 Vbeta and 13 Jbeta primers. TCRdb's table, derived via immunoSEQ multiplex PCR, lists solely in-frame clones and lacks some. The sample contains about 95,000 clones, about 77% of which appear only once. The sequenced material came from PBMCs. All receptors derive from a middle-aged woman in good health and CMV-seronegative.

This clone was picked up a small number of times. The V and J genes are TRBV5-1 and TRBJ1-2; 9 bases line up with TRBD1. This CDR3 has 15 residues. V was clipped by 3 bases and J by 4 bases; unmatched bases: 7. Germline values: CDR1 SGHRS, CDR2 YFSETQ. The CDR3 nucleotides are TGCGCCAGCAGCTCTCAAACAGGGGGCGCCTATGGCTACACCTTC. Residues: CASSSQTGGAYGYTF.

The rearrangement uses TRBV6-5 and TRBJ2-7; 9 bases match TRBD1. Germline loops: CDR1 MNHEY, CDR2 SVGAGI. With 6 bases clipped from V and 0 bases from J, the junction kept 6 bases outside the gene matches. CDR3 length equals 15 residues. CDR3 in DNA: TGTGCCAGCAGATCCGGGACAGGGAGCTCCTACGAGCAGTACTTC. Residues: CASRSGTGSSYEQYF.

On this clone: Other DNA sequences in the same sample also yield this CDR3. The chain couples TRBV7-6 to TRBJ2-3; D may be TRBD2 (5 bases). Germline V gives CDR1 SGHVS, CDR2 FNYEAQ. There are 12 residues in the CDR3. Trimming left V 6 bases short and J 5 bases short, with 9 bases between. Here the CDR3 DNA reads TGTGCCAGCAGTCATCGGGAAGATACGCAGTATTTT. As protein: CASSHREDTQYF.

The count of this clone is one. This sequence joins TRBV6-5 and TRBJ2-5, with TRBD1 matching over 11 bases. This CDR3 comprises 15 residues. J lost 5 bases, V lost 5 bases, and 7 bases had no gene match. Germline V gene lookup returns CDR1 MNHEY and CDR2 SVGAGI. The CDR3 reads CASSAPDRGPETQYF. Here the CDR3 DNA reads TGTGCCAGCAGTGCCCCGGACAGGGGGCCTGAGACCCAGTACTTC.

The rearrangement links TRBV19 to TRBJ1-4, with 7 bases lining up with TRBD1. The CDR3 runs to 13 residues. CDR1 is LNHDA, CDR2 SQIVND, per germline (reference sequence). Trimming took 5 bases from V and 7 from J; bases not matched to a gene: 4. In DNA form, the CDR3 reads TGTGCCAGTAGTGGCCAGGGGGGTGAAAAACTGTTTTTT. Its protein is CASSGQGGEKLFF.

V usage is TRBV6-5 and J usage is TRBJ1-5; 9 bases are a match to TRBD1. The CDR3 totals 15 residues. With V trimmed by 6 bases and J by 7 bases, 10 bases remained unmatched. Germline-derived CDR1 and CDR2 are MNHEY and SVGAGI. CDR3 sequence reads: CASSKRTGAGQPQHF. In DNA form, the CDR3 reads TGTGCCAGCAGCAAGAGGACAGGGGCTGGACAGCCCCAGCATTTT.

CDR3 sequence: CASSFTSNFPYGYTF. The CDR3 region has the DNA TGCGCCAGCAGCTTTACGTCCAACTTCCCGTATGGCTACACCTTC. The chain links TRBV5-1 to TRBJ1-2; D gene uncertain. Between the trimmed V and J ends, which lost 2 bases and 5 bases, there was a span of 16 bases. The germline V gene has CDR1 SGHRS and CDR2 YFSETQ. The CDR3 covers 15 residues.

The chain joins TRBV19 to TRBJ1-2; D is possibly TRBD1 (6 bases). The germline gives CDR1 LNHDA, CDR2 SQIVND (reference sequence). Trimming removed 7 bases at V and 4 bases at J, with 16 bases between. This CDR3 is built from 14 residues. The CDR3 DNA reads TGTGCCAGTATGAAACAGGGAAAACTCTATGGCTACACCTTC. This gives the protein CASMKQGKLYGYTF.

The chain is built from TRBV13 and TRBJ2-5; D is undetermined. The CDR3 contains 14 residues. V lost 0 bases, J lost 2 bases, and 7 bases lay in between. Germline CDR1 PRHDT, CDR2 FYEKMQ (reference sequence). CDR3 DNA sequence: TGTGCCAGCAGCTTAGGCCAGGTTCAAGAGACCCAGTACTTC. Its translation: CASSLGQVQETQYF.

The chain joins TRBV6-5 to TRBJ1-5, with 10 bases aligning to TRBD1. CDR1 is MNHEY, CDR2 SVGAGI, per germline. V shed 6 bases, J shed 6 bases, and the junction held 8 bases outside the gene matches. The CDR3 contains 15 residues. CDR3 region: CASSKRQGAGQPQHF. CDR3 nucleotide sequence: TGTGCCAGCAGCAAGCGACAGGGGGCGGGTCAGCCCCAGCATTTT.

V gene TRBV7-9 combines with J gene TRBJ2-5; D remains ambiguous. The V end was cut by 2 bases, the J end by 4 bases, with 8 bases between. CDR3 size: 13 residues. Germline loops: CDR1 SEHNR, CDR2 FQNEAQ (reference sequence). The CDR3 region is CASSLFLRETQYF. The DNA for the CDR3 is TGTGCCAGCAGCTTATTCCTGAGAGAGACCCAGTACTTC.

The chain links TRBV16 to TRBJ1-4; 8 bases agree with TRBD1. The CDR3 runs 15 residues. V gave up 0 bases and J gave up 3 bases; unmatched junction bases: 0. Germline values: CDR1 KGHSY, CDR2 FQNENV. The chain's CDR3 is CASSQSGQANEKLFF. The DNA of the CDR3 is TGTGCCAGCAGCCAATCGGGACAGGCTAATGAAAAACTGTTTTTT.

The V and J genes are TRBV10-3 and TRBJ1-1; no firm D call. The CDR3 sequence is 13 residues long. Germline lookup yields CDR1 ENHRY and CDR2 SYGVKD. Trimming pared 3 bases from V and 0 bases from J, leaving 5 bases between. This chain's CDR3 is CAISDRMNTEAFF. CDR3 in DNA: TGTGCCATCAGTGACAGAATGAACACTGAAGCTTTCTTT.

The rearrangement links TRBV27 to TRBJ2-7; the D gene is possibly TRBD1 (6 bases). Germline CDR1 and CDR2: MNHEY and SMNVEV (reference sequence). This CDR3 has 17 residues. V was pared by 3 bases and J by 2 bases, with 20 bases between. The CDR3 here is CASSFSWLSGQTYEQYF. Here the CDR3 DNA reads TGTGCCAGCAGTTTCAGCTGGCTTTCCGGACAGACCTACGAGCAGTACTTC.

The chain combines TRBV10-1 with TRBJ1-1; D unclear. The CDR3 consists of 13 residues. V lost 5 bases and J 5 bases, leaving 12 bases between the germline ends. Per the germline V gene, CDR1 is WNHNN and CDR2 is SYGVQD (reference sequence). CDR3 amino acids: CASSPSRGTEAFF. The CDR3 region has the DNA TGCGCCAGCAGTCCATCCCGCGGAACTGAAGCTTTCTTT.

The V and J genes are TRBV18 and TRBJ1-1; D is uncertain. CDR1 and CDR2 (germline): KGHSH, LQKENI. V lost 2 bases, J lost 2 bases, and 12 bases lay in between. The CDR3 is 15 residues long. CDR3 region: CASSPSTLGNTEAFF. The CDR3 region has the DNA TGTGCCAGCTCACCATCGACACTCGGTAACACTGAAGCTTTCTTT.

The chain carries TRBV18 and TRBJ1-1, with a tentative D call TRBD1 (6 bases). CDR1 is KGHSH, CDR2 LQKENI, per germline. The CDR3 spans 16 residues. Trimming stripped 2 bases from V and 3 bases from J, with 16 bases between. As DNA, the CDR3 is TGTGCCAGCTCACCAAATCAGGGGCTTGCTCACACTGAAGCTTTCTTT. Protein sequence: CASSPNQGLAHTEAFF.

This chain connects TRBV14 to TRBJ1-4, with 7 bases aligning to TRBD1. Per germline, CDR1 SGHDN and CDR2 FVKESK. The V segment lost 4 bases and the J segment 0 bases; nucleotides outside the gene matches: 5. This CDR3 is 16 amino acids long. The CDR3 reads CASSPTGWATNEKLFF. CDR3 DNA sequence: TGTGCCAGCAGCCCGACAGGGTGGGCAACTAATGAAAAACTGTTTTTT.

CDR3 sequence: CASSQLVADTQYF. The DNA of the CDR3 is TGTGCCAGCTCACAACTCGTCGCAGATACGCAGTATTTT. The chain carries TRBV18 and TRBJ2-3, with D uncertain. CDR1 is KGHSH, CDR2 LQKENI, per germline. Trimming cost V 4 bases and J 4 bases, with 9 bases left between them. The CDR3 is 13 amino acids.

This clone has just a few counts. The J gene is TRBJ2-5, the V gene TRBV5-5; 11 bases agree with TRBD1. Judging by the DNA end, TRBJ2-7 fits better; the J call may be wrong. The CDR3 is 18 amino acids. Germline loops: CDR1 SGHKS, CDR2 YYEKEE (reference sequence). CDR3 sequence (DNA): TGTGCCAGCAGCTTGGCTGGGACAGGGGGTTTGGGCTGGTACGAGCAGTACTTC. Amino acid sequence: CASSLAGTGGLGWYEQYF.

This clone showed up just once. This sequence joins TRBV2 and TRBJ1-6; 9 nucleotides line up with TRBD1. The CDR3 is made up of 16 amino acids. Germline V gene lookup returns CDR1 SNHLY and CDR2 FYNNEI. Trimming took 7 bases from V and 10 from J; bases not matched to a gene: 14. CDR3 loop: CASTPPGTGIESPLHF. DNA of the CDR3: TGTGCCAGCACACCACCCGGGACAGGGATAGAATCACCCCTCCACTTT.

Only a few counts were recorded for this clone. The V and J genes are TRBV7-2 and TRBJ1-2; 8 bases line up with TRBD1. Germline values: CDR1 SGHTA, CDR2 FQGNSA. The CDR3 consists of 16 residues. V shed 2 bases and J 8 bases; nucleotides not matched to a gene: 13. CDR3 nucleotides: TGTGCCAGCAGCTTACGGCTCCAGGGGGCGCGTGAAGGCTACACCTTC. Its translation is CASSLRLQGAREGYTF.

The CDR3, as DNA: TGTGCCTCTCACAGGGGAGGAGGCACTGAAGCTTTCTTT. Residues: CASHRGGGTEAFF. The chain employs TRBV30 and TRBJ1-1; TRBD1 agrees at 7 bases. V was pared by 7 bases and J by 4 bases, with 9 bases of the junction left unmatched. The CDR3 sequence is 13 residues long. Per germline, CDR1 GTSNPN and CDR2 SVGIG (reference sequence).

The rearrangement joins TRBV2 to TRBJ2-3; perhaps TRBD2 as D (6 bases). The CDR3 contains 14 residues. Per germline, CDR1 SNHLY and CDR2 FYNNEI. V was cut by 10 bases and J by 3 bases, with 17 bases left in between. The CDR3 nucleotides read TGTGCCAACTACTCGACTAGGAGGACAGATACGCAGTATTTT. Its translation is CANYSTRRTDTQYF.

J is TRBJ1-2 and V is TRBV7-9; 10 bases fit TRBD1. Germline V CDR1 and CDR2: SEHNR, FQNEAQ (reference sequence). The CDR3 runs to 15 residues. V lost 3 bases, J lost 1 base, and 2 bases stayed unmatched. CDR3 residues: CASSLTGGRNYGYTF. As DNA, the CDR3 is TGTGCCAGCAGCTTGACAGGGGGCCGTAACTATGGCTACACCTTC.

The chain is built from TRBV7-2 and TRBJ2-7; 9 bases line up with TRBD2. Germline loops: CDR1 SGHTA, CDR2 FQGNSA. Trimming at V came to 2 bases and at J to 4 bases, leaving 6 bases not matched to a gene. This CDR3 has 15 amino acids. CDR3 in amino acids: CASSLTAGGGYEQYF. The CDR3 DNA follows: TGTGCCAGCAGCTTAACAGCGGGGGGCGGTTACGAGCAGTACTTC.

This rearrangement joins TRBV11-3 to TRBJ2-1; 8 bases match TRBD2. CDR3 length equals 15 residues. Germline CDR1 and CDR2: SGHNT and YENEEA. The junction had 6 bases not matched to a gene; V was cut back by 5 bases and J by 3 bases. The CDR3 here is CASSPPGGRYNEQFF. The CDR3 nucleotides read TGTGCCAGCAGCCCGCCGGGGGGGCGCTACAATGAGCAGTTCTTC.